This TCR beta chain originates from a study of T cell responses to AZD1222 COVID-19 vaccine. The study, taken as a whole, reports: There were repertoire samples only from the period after the peak T cell response. Close to half of all spike-specific TCRs reportedly target regions of the variants that are unmutated.

On this clone itself: Its cognate antigen is unknown.

Assay used: immunoSEQ multiplex PCR; TCRdb lists only in-frame clones, some missing. Here the sample spans about 110,000 clones, approximately 92% being singletons. V was cut by 6 bases and J by 4 bases, with 19 bases left in between. The CDR3 covers 15 residues. The germline CDR1 and CDR2 sequences are LGHNT and FRNRAP. The TCR sequence derives from an adult who received the AZD1222 COVID-19 vaccine. The rearrangement uses TRBV12-5 and TRBJ2-7; D uncertain. Material: peripheral blood, obtained 28 days after the second AZD1222 dose. As DNA, the CDR3 is TGTGCTAGTGGCCCCGATCCTAAAAAGTGGTACGAGCAGTACTTC. It is translated as CASGPDPKKWYEQYF. Variable domain in full (rest from reference TRBV12-5 and TRBJ2-7): DARVTQTPRHKVTEMGQEVTMRCQPILGHNTVFWYRQTMMQGLELLAYFRNRAPLDDSGMPKDRFSAEMPDATLATLKIQPSEPRDSAVYFCASGPDPKKWYEQYFGPGTRLTVT.